This T cell receptor (beta chain) was sequenced in a study of immune aging and cytomegalovirus after organ transplant (dated by TCRdb to 2020 to 2022). In terms of the full investigation: Every transplant recipient was given three-drug immunosuppression consisting of prednisone, tacrolimus, and mycophenolate.

Libraries came from single-cell sequencing. TCRdb names Illumina NovaSeq 6000 as the instrument used. For cell capture and library preparation, the team used the BD Rhapsody Targeted mRNA and AbSeq Reagent Kit in a microwell format. Libraries covered TCR, sample tags, AbSeq, and targeted mRNA from the Human T-Cell Expression Panel plus custom TOX and TOX2 primers. Sequencing of the libraries was done on an Illumina NovaSeq. In the original analysis: The analysis covered about 10,000 cells in total, of which over 7,000 were CD8 T cells and about 4,500 were CD8 T cells with an identifiable TCR CDR3. On the Seven Bridges Genomics platform, raw data were run through the BD Rhapsody Targeted Analysis Pipeline with V(D)J processing. Quality control, Sample Tag demultiplexing with Lex-BDSMK, clone identification with VDJ Explorer, and Seurat clustering were performed in SeqGeq 1.6.0. Clones comprising <1% of CD8 T cells were considered non-expanded; clones comprising >2.5% of the sample were considered clonal expansions. TCRdb reprocessing: public reads trimmed at Q25 with fastp, clones called with MiXCR, in-frame beta chains kept. Each entry is one CDR3 protein sequence, shown with its most common DNA and genes. TCRdb's processing, not the authors' own work, is the source of the V and J calls. The sample table shows about 20,000 distinct CDR3 sequences, and 36% are seen once. The ten top clones hold less than 30% of the sample.

What this sample's time point label stands for: five sample-tagged time points from pre-transplant (day -1) to day 368 post-transplant, pooled. Thawed PBMC were stimulated for around 13 hours with a CMV IE-1 overlapping peptide library without transport inhibitors. After thawing, cells rested overnight before stimulation in R10 medium with CD28/CD49d costimulation. The IE-1 peptide library was composed of 15-amino-acid peptides with overlaps of 11 amino acids. Samples from each time point were barcoded using BD Single-Cell Multiplexing Kit Sample Tags, then pooled and stained with sorting antibodies plus oligo-conjugated anti-CD45RA. A BD FACSAria III was used to sort CMV-responsive CD8+CD137+ and CD4+CD154+ T cells at 4-way purity. Blood samples were drawn into EDTA vacutainers and processed by Ficoll gradient within 1-24 hours. A distance of 18 bases separates the germline ends of V and J, which lose 6 bases and 3 bases respectively. The CDR3, cysteine through phenylalanine, is 16 amino acids long. Only the CDR3 DNA is retained, 48 bases long and in frame from the first base.

Study-wide conclusions, independent of this receptor: Post-transplant increases in aged-phenotype cells were observed regardless of clone size, following viremia and occurring earlier in large clones (days 200-264) than in small clones. CD57 was not measured in the sequencing data, so a conservative gene-based aging definition was used instead. Large clones contained a higher proportion of TEMRA cells, and the seven largest clones (1904 cells) acquired aged and TEMRA cells while losing TCM cells.

Turning to this clonotype: There is no known antigen for this receptor. Base qualities are not at hand, and no much larger clone is one base apart.

In this chain, TRBV12-3 or TRBV12-4 is recombined with TRBJ2-1, with TRBD2 tentatively as D gene (6 bases match). The clonotype comes from a female donor who had a heart transplant and CMV viremia. The sequenced sample was CMV peptide-activated CD4+ and CD8+ T cells sorted from blood, obtained at five time points, pooled. This specimen's cell subset or site label, per the study, means: sorted CD8+CD137+ and CD4+CD154+ T cells after approximately 12 h CMV IE-1 peptide stimulation. The sequenced DNA is TGTGCCAGCAGCACCGGGAGCGGGTCCTTCTACAATGAGCAGTTCTTC. This encodes CASSTGSGSFYNEQFF.